This T cell receptor (beta chain) was sequenced during a study of T cells in Graves' hyperthyroidism and ophthalmopathy. There are 14 residues in the CDR3. In germline, CDR1 is SGHDN, CDR2 FVKESK. Patients counted as stable if ophthalmopathy did not develop within 18 months. Patients showing uncontrolled infection, other autoimmune disease, pregnancy or lactation were ineligible. Using RNA transcripts as the source, TCR beta CDR3 regions were amplified. Primed by the HTBI set, a first-round RT-PCR was run on the TCR CDR3. TCRdb independently ran MiXCR on the multiplex PCR reads; one entry per CDR3 protein. In the table there are 450,000 to 700,000 distinct CDR3 sequences, around 45% of which are singletons. Whole-study results and caveats: Most thyroid-expanded clonotypes above 0.001 were also found in blood.

The table lists this clonotype with a count of one. The antigen remains undetermined. The junction differs from germline at one of its ends, possibly a read error. This receptor was obtained from a woman under 30 with Graves' hyperthyroidism. The sequenced sample consisted of peripheral blood or thyroid tissue (not recorded which). The chain couples TRBV14 to TRBJ2-6, with D possibly called TRBD1 or TRBD2 (5 bases each). For the CDR3, the DNA is TGTGCCAGCAGCCAATTCTCTGGGACCAACGTCCCGACTTTC. Amino acid sequence: CASSQFSGTNVPTF.